The 24 T cell receptor beta chains in this list originate from one sample, sequenced in a study of early T cells in non-severe SARS-CoV-2 infection (dated by TCRdb to the early 2020s). Receptors were amplified or captured by 5' RACE. For sequencing, a NextSeq 500 was employed. TCRdb reprocessed the public reads (quality trimming at Q25 with fastp, clone calling with MiXCR) and kept in-frame beta chains. CDR3 protein sequences are deduplicated, and each keeps its most common genes and DNA. The sample profile shows tens of thousands of distinct CDR3 sequences; 15% to 20% of them were found once. The ten biggest clones cover 4.5% to 6% of the sample. This specimen consisted of whole blood, obtained at baseline. The receptor source for this set is an adult who was a healthcare worker with PCR-confirmed SARS-CoV-2 infection or an uninfected control (not recorded which).

The V and J genes are TRBV3-1 and TRBJ2-5, with 11 nucleotides matching TRBD2. Trimming removed 4 bases from V and 7 bases from J; junction bases left unmatched: 14. Germline V CDR1 and CDR2: LGHDT, YNNKEL (reference sequence). The CDR3 is made up of 17 amino acids. The CDR3 DNA reads TGTGCCAGCAGCCGTCTAATGACTAGCGGGGCCGGAGGGACCCAGTACTTC. It specifies CASSRLMTSGAGGTQYF.

This clonotype was counted at least ten times. The chain joins TRBV27 to TRBJ1-1; D gene unclear. Trimming cost V 5 bases and J 8 bases, with 9 bases left between them. This CDR3 comprises 11 residues. Germline V gives CDR1 MNHEY, CDR2 SMNVEV (reference sequence). The CDR3 coding sequence is TGTGCCAGCAGTCAGGCCGGGGAAGCTTTCTTT. It is translated as CASSQAGEAFF.

V and J are TRBV6-5 and TRBJ2-7; perhaps TRBD2 as D (5 bases). There are 17 residues in the CDR3. In germline, CDR1 is MNHEY, CDR2 SVGAGI. The V end was cut by 2 bases, the J end by 6 bases, with 23 bases between. For the CDR3, the DNA is TGTGCCAGCAGTTACCAGACATGGGTCCGGGGTCCCGCCGAGCAGTACTTC. Amino acid sequence: CASSYQTWVRGPAEQYF.

This chain joins TRBV18 and TRBJ2-5; 8 nucleotides align to TRBD1. With 3 bases clipped from V and 4 bases from J, the junction kept 7 bases outside the gene matches. The germline V gene has CDR1 KGHSH and CDR2 LQKENI. CDR3 length: 15 amino acids. CDR3 nucleotides: TGTGCCAGCTCACCCGCGACAGGGGTCAGAGAGACCCAGTACTTC. This translates into CASSPATGVRETQYF.

This chain connects TRBV20-1 to TRBJ2-3; D is ambiguous. Trimming took 3 bases from V and 0 from J, leaving 7 bases between them. The germline V gene has CDR1 DFQATT and CDR2 SNEGSKA (reference sequence). The CDR3 loop spans 13 amino acids. In nucleotides, the CDR3 is TGCAGTGCTAGGGGCGTTAGCACAGATACGCAGTATTTT. This translates into CSARGVSTDTQYF.

This clonotype has just a few counts. This chain links TRBV4-1 with TRBJ1-1; weak D call: TRBD1 (5 bases). Germline V lookup: CDR1 MGHRA, CDR2 YSYEKL. CDR3 length: 14 amino acids. Between the trimmed V and J ends, which lost 1 base and 4 bases, there was a span of 10 bases. DNA of the CDR3: TGCGCCAGCAGCCAAGCAGGGCTTGGCACTGAAGCTTTCTTT. The encoded protein is CASSQAGLGTEAFF.

The gene calls are TRBV7-2 and TRBJ2-3, with D unresolved. There are 12 residues in the CDR3. Germline values: CDR1 SGHTA, CDR2 FQGNSA. V lost 2 bases to trimming and J lost 4 bases, with 4 bases between them. In DNA form, the CDR3 reads TGTGCCAGCAGCTTACCCGCAGATACGCAGTATTTT. It codes for CASSLPADTQYF.

This clonotype was seen only a few times. In DNA, the CDR3 is TGCGCCAGCAGCGAAAGACTAGCGGCGACGTATTACGAGCAGTACTTC. Its translation: CASSERLAATYYEQYF. J is TRBJ2-7 and V is TRBV4-3, with 9 bases lining up with TRBD2. Germline-derived CDR1 and CDR2 are LGHNA and YSLEER. CDR3 length: 16 residues. The V and J ends lost 5 bases and 4 bases, in that order; junction bases with no gene match: 12.

The J gene is TRBJ1-5, the V gene TRBV30; the D is unclear. V lost 5 bases and J lost 0, with 11 bases in between. Germline loops: CDR1 GTSNPN, CDR2 SVGIG (reference sequence). This CDR3 is 14 amino acids long. Written as DNA, the CDR3 is TGTGCCTGGGCCAGTTCAGTTAGCAATCAGCCCCAGCATTTT. Encoded protein: CAWASSVSNQPQHF.

There are many counts of this clonotype. The rearrangement joins TRBV5-8 to TRBJ2-7; TRBD2 might be the D (5 bases). This CDR3 is built from 15 residues. Germline V gene lookup returns CDR1 SGHTS and CDR2 YDEGEE. Trimming took 0 bases from V and 4 from J, leaving 14 bases between them. CDR3 DNA sequence: TGTGCCAGCAGCTTGGATGCGGGTCATACGTACGAGCAGTACTTC. Encoded protein: CASSLDAGHTYEQYF.

This clonotype was seen a handful of times. The chain combines TRBV2 with TRBJ2-5; 10 bases match TRBD2. The CDR3 runs 13 residues. CDR1 is SNHLY and CDR2 is FYNNEI in the germline V gene. V shed 8 bases and J 2 bases; nucleotides not matched to a gene: 2. CDR3: CASETSGQETQYF. The CDR3 DNA reads TGTGCCAGCGAGACTAGCGGGCAAGAGACCCAGTACTTC.

The table lists this clonotype with many counts. This rearrangement joins TRBV28 to TRBJ2-4, with 10 bases that match TRBD1. The CDR3 sequence is 15 residues long. Germline CDR1 and CDR2: MDHEN and SYDVKM. Trimming removed 6 bases from V and 3 bases from J; junction bases left unmatched: 5. The CDR3 is CASSRQGADKNIQYF. In nucleotides, the CDR3 is TGTGCCAGCAGCCGACAGGGGGCGGACAAAAACATTCAGTACTTC.

In this sample, this clonotype turned up a few times. The V call is TRBV20-1, the J call TRBJ2-5; 8 bases map to TRBD2. The V gene's germline CDR1 is DFQATT and CDR2 SNEGSKA (reference sequence). CDR3 length: 13 amino acids. In nucleotides, the CDR3 is TGCAGGGCGGGCGCTAGCGGGCAAGAGACCCAGTACTTC. It translates to CRAGASGQETQYF.

The rearrangement links TRBV9 to TRBJ2-7; D ambiguous. CDR3 length equals 16 residues. V was trimmed by 5 bases and J by 2 bases, leaving 20 bases between them. Germline V gives CDR1 SGDLS, CDR2 YYNGEE. The CDR3 is CASSLEERSAAYEQYF. The CDR3 DNA sequence: TGTGCCAGCAGTCTAGAGGAGAGGTCGGCAGCCTACGAGCAGTACTTC.

This clonotype was found a few times. The V and J genes are TRBV6-5 and TRBJ1-1, with D hard to call. Trimming pared 5 bases from V and 5 bases from J, leaving 18 bases between. This CDR3 contains 15 residues. Germline CDR1 is MNHEY and CDR2 is SVGAGI. DNA of the CDR3: TGTGCCAGCAGTACCCCGGGGTCGGGGATGACTGAAGCTTTCTTT. As protein: CASSTPGSGMTEAFF.

The chain is built from TRBV6-6 and TRBJ2-7, with D perhaps matching TRBD1 or TRBD2 (5 bases each). The CDR3 has 16 amino acids. CDR1 and CDR2 from the germline V gene are MNHNY and SVGAGI (reference sequence). Trimming cost V 0 bases and J 5 bases, with 17 bases left between them. The CDR3 spells CASSYSSIGAGHEQYF. The CDR3 DNA follows: TGTGCCAGCAGTTACTCGAGTATAGGGGCGGGCCACGAGCAGTACTTC.

This clonotype appeared a few times. V usage is TRBV5-5 and J usage is TRBJ2-6; D not resolved. Trimming removed 4 bases from V and 0 bases from J, with 20 bases in between. Germline-derived CDR1 and CDR2 are SGHKS and YYEKEE (reference sequence). This CDR3 has 19 residues. CDR3 sequence (DNA): TGTGCCAGCAGCCCACACGGAACGTTAGGCAGCTCTGGGGCCAACGTCCTGACTTTC. It encodes CASSPHGTLGSSGANVLTF.

This clonotype was observed a few times. J is TRBJ2-3 and V is TRBV29-1; unclear D gene. Germline-derived CDR1 and CDR2 are SQVTM and ANQGSEA. Trimming took off 6 bases at V and 4 bases at J, with 17 bases between the two ends. This CDR3 comprises 14 residues. CDR3 bases: TGCAGCGTGGCGCTTCAGGTACGGGCAGATACGCAGTATTTT. The encoded protein is CSVALQVRADTQYF.

This clonotype has at least ten counts. The rearrangement joins TRBV20-1 to TRBJ2-7; 7 positions match TRBD2. The CDR3 contains 12 residues. Germline CDR1 and CDR2: DFQATT and SNEGSKA (reference sequence). The V gene end was trimmed by 7 bases and the J gene end by 2 bases; junction bases not matched to a gene: 5. CDR3 sequence reads: CSGGGSTYEQYF. DNA of the CDR3: TGCAGTGGGGGCGGGAGTACCTACGAGCAGTACTTC.

This clonotype has a count of ten or more. The chain employs TRBV4-1 and TRBJ2-1; D is unresolved. V lost 1 base and J 0 bases, leaving 13 bases between the germline ends. CDR1 is MGHRA and CDR2 is YSYEKL in the germline V gene. The CDR3 totals 17 residues. The CDR3 DNA reads as TGCGCCAGCAGCCAAGGTAACTCCCTCAGCTCCTACAATGAGCAGTTCTTC. This translates into CASSQGNSLSSYNEQFF.

J is TRBJ2-7 and V is TRBV20-1; 10 nucleotides match TRBD1. Germline CDR1 and CDR2: DFQATT and SNEGSKA (reference sequence). V lost 6 bases to trimming and J lost 9 bases; unmatched junction nucleotides: 8. This CDR3 has 12 amino acids. CDR3 loop: CSADGQGVVQYF. The CDR3 bases are TGCAGTGCGGACGGACAGGGGGTGGTGCAGTACTTC.

This rearrangement joins TRBV28 to TRBJ2-3; D is unresolved. Between the trimmed V and J ends, which lost 4 bases and 9 bases, there was a span of 8 bases. The CDR3 is 11 amino acids. Germline V gives CDR1 MDHEN, CDR2 SYDVKM. CDR3 nucleotide sequence: TGTGCCAGCAGTTCCCCCGAGACGCAGTATTTT. Amino acid sequence: CASSSPETQYF.

The chain couples TRBV18 to TRBJ2-7; 8 bases agree with TRBD1. Looked up from germline, CDR1 is KGHSH and CDR2 is LQKENI. After removal of 3 bases from V and 0 bases from J, the junction contained 7 bases not matched to a gene. The CDR3 has 16 amino acids. The CDR3 DNA sequence: TGTGCCAGCTCACCGGGACAGGCTATGAGCTCCTACGAGCAGTACTTC. Translating gives CASSPGQAMSSYEQYF.

The V gene is TRBV9, the J gene TRBJ2-1; 7 nucleotides align to TRBD2. The CDR3 is 14 residues long. V was pared by 6 bases and J by 4 bases, with 7 bases of the junction left unmatched. Germline V gene data show CDR1 as SGDLS and CDR2 as YYNGEE. The CDR3, as DNA: TGTGCCAGCACCCGCAGCGGGGATTACAATGAGCAGTTCTTC. The encoded protein is CASTRSGDYNEQFF.